These T cell receptor beta chains were read from a single sample in a study of T cell changes during pregnancy in multiple sclerosis. Clones were sequenced by immunoSEQ multiplex PCR, and TCRdb holds only the in-frame ones, with some missing. The table has 55,000 to 80,000 clones, about nine tenths seen once. Sample: peripheral blood, taken after pregnancy. The receptor set was obtained from a female donor in good health, enrolled as a control in a pregnancy study. Each CDR3 is given with its conserved first and last residue. A D gene is named only where the DNA matches it firmly. Where a row states a size, it is once, few, many or the class of an expanded clone; other rows omit it.

TRBV7-2,TRBD2,once,TRBJ2-1,CASSWLAGAGNEQFF,TGTGCCAGCAGCTGGCTAGCGGGAGCGGGGAATGAGCAGTTCTTC
TRBV10-1,TRBD1,few,TRBJ1-1,CASSPGQKNTEAFF,TGCGCCAGCAGCCCGGGACAGAAGAACACTGAAGCTTTCTTT
TRBV27,TRBD1,.,TRBJ2-7,CASSSGTGQYEQYF,TGTGCCAGCAGTTCCGGGACAGGGCAATACGAGCAGTACTTC
TRBV5-1,.,.,TRBJ2-1,CASSREVVNEQFF,TGCGCCAGCAGCCGCGAAGTGGTCAATGAGCAGTTCTTC
TRBV2,.,.,TRBJ2-7,CASRARDTLLEQYF,TGTGCCAGCAGAGCCCGGGACACCCTTCTCGAGCAGTACTTC
TRBV11-2,TRBD1,.,TRBJ1-2,CASSFTDRGRFGYTF,TGTGCCAGCAGCTTCACGGACAGGGGGAGATTTGGCTACACCTTC
TRBV27,.,.,TRBJ2-1,CAAATGSGNEQFF,TGTGCCGCTGCAACGGGGTCGGGCAATGAGCAGTTCTTC
TRBV5-6,TRBD1,.,TRBJ1-1,CASTGQEPNTEAFF,TGTGCCAGCACGGGACAGGAACCGAACACTGAAGCTTTCTTT
TRBV4-3,.,few,TRBJ2-1,CASSQKWRGGYNEQFF,TGCGCCAGCAGCCAAAAATGGAGGGGGGGGTACAATGAGCAGTTCTTC
TRBV7-2,TRBD1,.,TRBJ1-5,CASSPDRGKQPQHF,TGTGCCAGCAGCCCCGACAGGGGGAAGCAGCCCCAGCATTTT
TRBV30,.,.,TRBJ1-2,CAWSPGTPTGGYTF,TGTGCCTGGAGCCCCGGGACACCAACGGGAGGCTACACCTTC
TRBV6-5,TRBD1,.,TRBJ2-2,CASSSGQGANTGELFF,TGTGCCAGCAGTTCGGGACAGGGGGCGAACACCGGGGAGCTGTTTTTT
TRBV5-4,TRBD2,.,TRBJ2-3,CASSAPTSGGADTQYF,TGTGCCAGCAGCGCACCGACTAGCGGGGGGGCGGATACGCAGTATTTT
TRBV19,.,.,TRBJ2-7,CASSLEPSYEQYF,TGTGCCAGTAGTCTGGAGCCGTCCTACGAGCAGTACTTC
TRBV6-1,.,.,TRBJ2-7,CASSGSAGSLPPHEQYF,TGTGCCAGCAGTGGATCCGCTGGCTCCCTCCCCCCCCACGAGCAGTACTTC
TRBV7-2,TRBD2,.,TRBJ2-7,CASSSLRGGAHEQYF,TGTGCCAGCAGCTCCCTAAGGGGAGGGGCCCACGAGCAGTACTTC
TRBV18,TRBD1,.,TRBJ1-1,CASSPPTGRNTEAFF,TGTGCCAGCTCACCACCGACAGGGAGGAACACTGAAGCTTTCTTT
TRBV5-1,.,.,TRBJ2-1,CASSLGQYEQFF,TGCGCCAGCAGCTTGGGGCAGTATGAGCAGTTCTTC
TRBV29-1,.,few,TRBJ2-7,CSVHTGSWREQYF,TGCAGCGTCCACACCGGGTCTTGGAGGGAGCAGTACTTC
TRBV27,.,once,TRBJ2-3,CASSILTRSTDTQYF,TGTGCCAGCAGTATCCTTACCCGGAGCACAGATACGCAGTATTTT
TRBV21-1,.,.,TRBJ1-5,CASGQDRDLSNQPQHF,TGTGCCAGCGGACAGGACAGGGACTTATCGAATCAGCCCCAGCATTTT
TRBV5-4,.,.,TRBJ1-3,CASSYGGSGNTIYF,TGTGCCAGCAGCTATGGAGGCTCTGGAAACACCATATATTTT
TRBV6-5,.,.,TRBJ1-2,CATQGEGYGYTF,TGTGCCACCCAAGGGGAGGGCTATGGCTACACCTTC
TRBV7-2,.,.,TRBJ1-5,CASSLGTYSNQPQHF,TGTGCCAGCAGCTTAGGCACCTATAGCAATCAGCCCCAGCATTTT
TRBV10-2,TRBD1,.,TRBJ1-2,CASKTGGLGGYTF,TGCGCCAGCAAGACAGGGGGATTGGGAGGCTACACCTTC
TRBV9,.,.,TRBJ2-2,CASSVTGVGTGELFF,TGTGCCAGCAGCGTAACGGGGGTGGGCACCGGGGAGCTGTTTTTT
TRBV7-9,.,.,TRBJ1-1,CASSVTGGAEAFF,TGTGCCAGCAGCGTAACAGGAGGGGCTGAAGCTTTCTTT